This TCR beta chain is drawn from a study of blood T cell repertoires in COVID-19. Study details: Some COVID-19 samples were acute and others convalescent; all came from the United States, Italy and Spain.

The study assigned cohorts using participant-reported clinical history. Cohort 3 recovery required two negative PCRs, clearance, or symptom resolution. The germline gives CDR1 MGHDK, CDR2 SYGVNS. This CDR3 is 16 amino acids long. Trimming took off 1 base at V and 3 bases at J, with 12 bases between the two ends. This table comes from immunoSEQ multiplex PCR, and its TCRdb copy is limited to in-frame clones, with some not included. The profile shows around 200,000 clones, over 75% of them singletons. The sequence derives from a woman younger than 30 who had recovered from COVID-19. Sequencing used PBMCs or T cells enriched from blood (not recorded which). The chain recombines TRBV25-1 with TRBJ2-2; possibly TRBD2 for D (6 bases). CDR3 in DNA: TGTGCCAGCAGTGAATGGGATAGCGGTCACACCGGGGAGCTGTTTTTT. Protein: CASSEWDSGHTGELFF.